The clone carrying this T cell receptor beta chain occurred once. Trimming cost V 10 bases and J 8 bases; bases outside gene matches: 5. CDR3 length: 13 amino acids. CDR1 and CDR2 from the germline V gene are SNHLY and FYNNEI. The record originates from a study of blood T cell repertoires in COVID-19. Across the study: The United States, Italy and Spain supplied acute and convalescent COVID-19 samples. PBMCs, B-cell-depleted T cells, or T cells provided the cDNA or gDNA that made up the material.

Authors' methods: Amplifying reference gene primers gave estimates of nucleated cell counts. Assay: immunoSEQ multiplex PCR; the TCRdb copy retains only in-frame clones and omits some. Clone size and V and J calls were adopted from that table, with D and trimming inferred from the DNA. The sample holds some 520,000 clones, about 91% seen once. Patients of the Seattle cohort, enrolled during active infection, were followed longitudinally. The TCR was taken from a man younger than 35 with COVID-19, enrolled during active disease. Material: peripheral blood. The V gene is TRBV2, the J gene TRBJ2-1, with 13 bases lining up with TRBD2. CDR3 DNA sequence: TGTGCCACTACTAGCGGGAGGGTCTATGAGCAGTTCTTC. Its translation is CATTSGRVYEQFF.